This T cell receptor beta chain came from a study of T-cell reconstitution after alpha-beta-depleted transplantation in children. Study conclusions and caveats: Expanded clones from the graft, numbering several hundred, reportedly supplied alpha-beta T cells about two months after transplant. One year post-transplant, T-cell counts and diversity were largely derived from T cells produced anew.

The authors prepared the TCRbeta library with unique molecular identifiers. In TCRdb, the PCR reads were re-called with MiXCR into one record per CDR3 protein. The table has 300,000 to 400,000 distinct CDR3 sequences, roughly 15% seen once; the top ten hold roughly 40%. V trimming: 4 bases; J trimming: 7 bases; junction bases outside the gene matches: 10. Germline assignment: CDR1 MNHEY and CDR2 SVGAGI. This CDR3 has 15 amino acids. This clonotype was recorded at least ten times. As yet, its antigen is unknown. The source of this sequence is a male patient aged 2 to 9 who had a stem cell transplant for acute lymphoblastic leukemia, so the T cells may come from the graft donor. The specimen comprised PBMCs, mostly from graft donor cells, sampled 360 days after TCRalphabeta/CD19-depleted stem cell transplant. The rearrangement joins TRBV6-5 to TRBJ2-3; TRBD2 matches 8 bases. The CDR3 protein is CASSSGLAGANTQYF. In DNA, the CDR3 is TGTGCCAGCAGTTCAGGACTAGCCGGGGCCAATACGCAGTATTTT.